This T cell receptor beta chain originates from a study of spatial heterogeneity in lung cancer. For the study at large: Consistently, beta-chain sequences turned up in larger numbers than alpha-chain sequences did. Study findings and constraints: Ubiquitous expanded tumor TCRs surfaced in blood more at resection than they did at follow-up.

V was pared by 0 bases and J by 5 bases, with 11 bases between. CDR1 and CDR2 (germline): LGHNA, YNFKEQ. The CDR3 extends over 14 amino acids. This clonotype showed up many times. Its specificity is unknown. Every TCR cDNA molecule bore its own unique molecular identifier. TCRdb reprocessed the 5' RACE reads via MiXCR and lists one record per CDR3 protein. This table holds about 90,000 distinct CDR3 sequences, 7% to 9% found once. Time point noted: sample taken at primary tumor resection. Whole RNA came from tumor, nontumor lung or frozen PBMC and was sequenced without being sorted. The source was PBMCs, collected at surgery. This clonotype originated in a male donor with early-stage non-small cell lung cancer. The chain joins TRBV4-2 to TRBJ2-7; D is unresolved. DNA for the CDR3: TGTGCCAGCAGCCAAGATCCGCAGTCGCACGAGCAGTACTTC. As protein: CASSQDPQSHEQYF.